One T cell receptor beta chain is described in this entry. Its matching antigen is unknown. TCRdb processed the 5' RACE reads anew with MiXCR; each CDR3 protein has one entry. Of some 840,000 distinct CDR3 sequences listed, about 12% are singletons. This entry comes from a study of CD8 T cells in ankylosing spondylitis. The germline gives CDR1 SNHLY, CDR2 FYNNEI. The V segment lost 8 bases and the J segment 2 bases; nucleotides outside the gene matches: 18. CDR3 length: 17 amino acids. Regarding the study as a whole: A motif in TCR beta, a set of about eight highly homologous variants, appeared characteristic of ankylosing spondylitis blood.

The sequenced sample consisted of blood, either unsorted or a sorted T cell fraction (not recorded which). V is TRBV2 and J is TRBJ2-7; 7 nucleotides agree with TRBD1. The TCR originated in a male donor with ankylosing spondylitis. The CDR3 DNA sequence: TGTGCCAGCCACCGGACAGGCTACGTGGCAGGAGCCTACGAGCAGTACTTC. Its translation is CASHRTGYVAGAYEQYF.